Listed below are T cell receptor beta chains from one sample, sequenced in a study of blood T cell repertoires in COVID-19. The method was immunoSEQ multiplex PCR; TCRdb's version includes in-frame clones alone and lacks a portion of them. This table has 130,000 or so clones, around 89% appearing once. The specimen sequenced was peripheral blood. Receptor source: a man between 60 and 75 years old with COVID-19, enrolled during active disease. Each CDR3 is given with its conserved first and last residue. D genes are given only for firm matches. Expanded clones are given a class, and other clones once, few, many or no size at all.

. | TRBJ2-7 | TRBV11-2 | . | TGTGCCAGCAGCCTAGCTGGACATGGAGTTTCCTACGAGCAGTACTTC | CASSLAGHGVSYEQYF
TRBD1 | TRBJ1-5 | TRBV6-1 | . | TGTGCCAGCAGTGACGGGACAGTTTTGAATCAGCCCCAGCATTTT | CASSDGTVLNQPQHF
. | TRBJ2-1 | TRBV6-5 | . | TGTGCCAGCAGTCTCGGACGGGGATCCTACAATGAGCAGTTCTTC | CASSLGRGSYNEQFF
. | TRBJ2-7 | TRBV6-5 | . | TGTGCCAGCCTTGAAATAGGAGGACGTGCCTACGAGCAGTACTTC | CASLEIGGRAYEQYF
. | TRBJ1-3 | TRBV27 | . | TGTGCCAGCAGTTTATCCCCAGCTGGAAACACCATATATTTT | CASSLSPAGNTIYF
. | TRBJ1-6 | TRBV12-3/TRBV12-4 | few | TGTGCCAGCAGTTTAGGTGTGCCGGTCCTCCACTTT | CASSLGVPVLHF
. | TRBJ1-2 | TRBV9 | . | TGTGCCAGCAGCGTAGACCCCGGGAAAGATGGCTACACCTTC | CASSVDPGKDGYTF
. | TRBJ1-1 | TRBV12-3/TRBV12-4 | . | TGTGCCAGCAGTTTGGGAGGAAACACTGAAGCTTTCTTT | CASSLGGNTEAFF
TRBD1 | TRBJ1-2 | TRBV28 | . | TGTGCCAGCAGGGGAACCGGGACCTTACAGGGGGCTGGTAGCTATGGCTACACCTTC | CASRGTGTLQGAGSYGYTF
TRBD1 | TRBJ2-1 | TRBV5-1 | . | TGCGCCAGCAGTACCATCCGACAGGGGGATGAGCAGTTCTTC | CASSTIRQGDEQFF
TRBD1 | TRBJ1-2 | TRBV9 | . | TGTGCCAGCAGCCTAACGACAGGGTTTAACTATGGCTACACCTTC | CASSLTTGFNYGYTF
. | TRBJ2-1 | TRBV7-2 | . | TGTGCCAGCAGCTTAGCAGGACAGTACAATGAGCAGTTCTTC | CASSLAGQYNEQFF
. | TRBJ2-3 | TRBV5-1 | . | TGCGCCAGCACCCTAGGCACAGATACGCAGTATTTT | CASTLGTDTQYF
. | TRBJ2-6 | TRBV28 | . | TGTGCCAGCAGTTTGACAACAGGGCGAGGGGCCAACGTCCTGACTTTC | CASSLTTGRGANVLTF
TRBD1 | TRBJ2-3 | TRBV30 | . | TGTGCCTGGGTCGACAGGGGGCAAGATACGCAGTATTTT | CAWVDRGQDTQYF
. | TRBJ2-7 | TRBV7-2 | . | TGTGCCAGCAGTTTGACAGGAGCCGAGCAGTACTTC | CASSLTGAEQYF
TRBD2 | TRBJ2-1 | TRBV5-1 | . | TGCGCCAGCAGCCTGAGAGCGGGGGGAACTACATATGAGCAGTTCTTC | CASSLRAGGTTYEQFF
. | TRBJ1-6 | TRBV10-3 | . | TGTGCCATCAGCCTAAATCCCTATAATTCACCCCTCCACTTT | CAISLNPYNSPLHF
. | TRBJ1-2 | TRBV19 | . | TGTGCCAGTAGTATGGTCCGGGATCTGGGCTACACCTTC | CASSMVRDLGYTF
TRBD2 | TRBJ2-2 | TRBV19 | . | TGTGTCAGTAGTATACTAGCGGGGGGGAACGGGGAGCTGTTTTTT | CVSSILAGGNGELFF
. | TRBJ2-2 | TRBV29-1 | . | TGCAGCGCGCTTTCCGCGGGGGCCGGGAGCGGGGAGCTGTTTTTT | CSALSAGAGSGELFF
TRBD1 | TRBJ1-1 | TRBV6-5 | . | TGTGCCAGCAGGCTCGACAGGGGAAAGAACACTGAAGCTTTCTTT | CASRLDRGKNTEAFF
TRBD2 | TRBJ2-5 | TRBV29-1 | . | TGCAGCGTTGCTACTAGCGGTACCCAGTACTTC | CSVATSGTQYF
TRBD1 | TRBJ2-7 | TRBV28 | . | TGTGCCAGCAGCCCCACTCCGGGACAGGGGCTTTACGAGCAGTACTTC | CASSPTPGQGLYEQYF
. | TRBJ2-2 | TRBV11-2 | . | TGTGCCAGCAGCAAATTACAGGGAGCCGGGGAGCTGTTTTTT | CASSKLQGAGELFF
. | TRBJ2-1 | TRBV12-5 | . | TGTGCTAGTATTACACCCAATACCTACAATGAGCAGTTCTTC | CASITPNTYNEQFF
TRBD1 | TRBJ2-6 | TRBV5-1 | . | TGCGCCAGCAGCGGGGACAGGGCTGGGGCCAACGTCCTGACTTTC | CASSGDRAGANVLTF